This paragraph reports one TCR beta chain. Its target antigen remains unknown. There are no base qualities to consult, and no much larger clone falls within one base. The data originate from a study of T cell responses to AZD1222 COVID-19 vaccine (dated by TCRdb to 2020 to 2022). In terms of the full investigation: AZD1222 recipients given second doses at about 4 weeks or at about 12 weeks were pooled, since spike-specific TCR depth and breadth were not found to differ between the two schedules. TCR sequencing covered 233 trial participants: 207 given two doses of AZD1222 and about 26 given two doses of MenACWY control vaccine. Trial participants were enrolled by age into subgroups of 18-55, 56-69 and 70-plus years, and around 150, 29 and 61 TCR-sequenced participants, respectively, were included in these subgroups.

Sample time point, as interpreted from the label and publication: baseline before first vaccination. Vaccinee samples came from UK trials COV001 and COV002, including a single-blind randomized controlled phase 2/3 trial of AZD1222 (ChAdOx1 nCoV-19) in healthy adults. For TCRbeta chain sequencing, PBMC samples were collected from trial participants at day 0 and at day 28 after the second dose. The CDR3 regions of human TCRbeta chains were subjected to immunosequencing. Processing in the source paper ran as follows. TCRs in the repertoires were compared against a reference library of SARS-CoV-2-specific TCRs that had been generated with the MIRA antigen-specificity platform. Breadth was defined as the fraction of unique TCRs that were SARS-CoV-2-associated. Depth was defined as the fraction of total T cells that were SARS-CoV-2-associated. Using the MIRA data, each spike-specific TCR was mapped to the spike region that the TCR reacts to and placed in a CD4 or CD8 class. Log10-transformed breadth and depth values were compared by one-way ANOVA with Sidak's multiple comparisons tests. This immuneACCESS table, as held by TCRdb, lists in-frame sequences with V and J called but not all clones. Of the missing ones, under half trace to an unresolved V gene in checked studies; the others have no known cause. V and J calls and clone size are as listed in that table; D and trimming were resolved from the DNA. Here the sample has 100,000 or so clones; roughly 85% occur a single time. The ten biggest clones cover around 3.2% of the sample.

Findings and caveats that apply to the study as a whole: Participants were mostly white British and included more females than males, and it was suggested by the authors that clonal diversity may have been underestimated. After two AZD1222 doses, spike-specific TCR breadth and depth were significantly higher than at day 0 and than in MenACWY recipients. In the small 56-69-year group, the increase in depth fell short of significance, most likely because of low power. Reportedly, close to half of the unique spike-specific TCRs recognized epitopes lying outside the regions that are mutated in the B.1.351 and B.1.1.7 variants. Conclusions about previously exposed vaccinees were limited because only a handful of AZD1222 recipients were SARS-CoV-2 seropositive at baseline. Vaccine-associated CD4 TCRs spanned the whole spike protein, with dominant responses in regions 160-218 and 743-854. No day 14 peak-response samples were available, so repertoires were characterized only after the peak T cell response.

The material sequenced was peripheral blood, taken on day 0 of AZD1222 vaccination. The source is an adult in good health.

The bases read TGTGCCACCAGTGACCCTGGGAGCTCAGATACGCAGTATTTT. It encodes CATSDPGSSDTQYF. Recombination connected TRBV24-1 to TRBJ2-3; TRBD2 might be the D gene, on 5 matching bases. The CDR3 runs 14 amino acids, cysteine and phenylalanine included. Just CDR3 DNA is preserved here, 42 bases in frame from base 1. Trimming takes 4 bases from V and 4 bases from J, and the germline ends sit 11 bases apart. From the germline V gene, CDR1 is KGHDR and CDR2 is SFDVKD.